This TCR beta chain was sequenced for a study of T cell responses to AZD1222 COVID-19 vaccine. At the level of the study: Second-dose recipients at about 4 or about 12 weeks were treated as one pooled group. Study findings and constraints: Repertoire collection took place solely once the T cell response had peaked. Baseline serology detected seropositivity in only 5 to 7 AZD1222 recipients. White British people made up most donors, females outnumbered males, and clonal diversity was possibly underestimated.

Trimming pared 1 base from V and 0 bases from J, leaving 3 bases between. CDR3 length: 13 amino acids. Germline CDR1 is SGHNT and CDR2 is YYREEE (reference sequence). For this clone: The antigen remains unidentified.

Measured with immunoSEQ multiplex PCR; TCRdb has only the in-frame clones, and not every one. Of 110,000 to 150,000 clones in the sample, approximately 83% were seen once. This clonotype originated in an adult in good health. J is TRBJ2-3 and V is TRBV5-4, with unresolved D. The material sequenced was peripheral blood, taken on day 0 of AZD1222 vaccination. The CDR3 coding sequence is TGTGCCAGCAGCTTGCTGAGCACAGATACGCAGTATTTT. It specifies CASSLLSTDTQYF.